A single sample gave rise to the 32 T cell receptor beta chains below, sequenced in a study of T cells in Graves' hyperthyroidism and ophthalmopathy. TCR beta CDR3 sequences were amplified from RNA transcripts. RT-PCR in the first round (using the HTBI primer set) targeted the TCR CDR3. TCRdb reprocessed the multiplex PCR reads with MiXCR, giving one entry per CDR3 protein. This sample has hundreds of thousands of distinct CDR3 sequences, with roughly 40% found just once. Sequencing was carried out using blood. The receptors shown here come from a man between 18 and 29 years old with Graves' hyperthyroidism.

This clonotype was counted at least ten times. The CDR3 region is CASSDDRGGTEAFF. The DNA of the CDR3 is TGTGCCAGCAGTGACGACAGGGGGGGGACTGAAGCTTTCTTT. The chain recombines TRBV25-1 with TRBJ1-1, with 9 bases aligning to TRBD1. The CDR3 consists of 14 residues. Germline V gives CDR1 MGHDK, CDR2 SYGVNS. With 3 bases clipped from V and 5 bases from J, the junction kept 4 bases outside the gene matches.

The sample holds many counts of this clonotype. The gene calls are TRBV9 and TRBJ1-2, with D unclear. Trimming cost V 0 bases and J 0 bases, with 9 bases left between them. CDR1 SGDLS and CDR2 YYNGEE come from the germline V gene. The CDR3 sequence is 15 residues long. The CDR3 coding sequence is TGTGCCAGCAGCGTAGTAGACCATTCTAACTATGGCTACACCTTC. Translation: CASSVVDHSNYGYTF.

The V gene is TRBV28, the J gene TRBJ1-5; no clear D gene. Germline V lookup: CDR1 MDHEN, CDR2 SYDVKM. The V and J ends lost 5 bases and 0 bases respectively, with 11 bases between them. This CDR3 is built from 15 residues. The CDR3 bases are TGTGCCAGCAGTCTACCCACAGTTAGCAATCAGCCCCAGCATTTT. This sequence encodes CASSLPTVSNQPQHF.

The J gene is TRBJ1-3, the V gene TRBV12-3 or TRBV12-4, with TRBD1 as a possible D gene (5 bases). Trimming cost V 6 bases and J 0 bases, with 9 bases left between them. The CDR3 spans 14 residues. The CDR3 here is CASRAGSSGNTIYF. CDR3 nucleotides: TGTGCCAGCAGGGCAGGGAGCTCTGGAAACACCATATATTTT.

To note about this clonotype: A much larger clone differs by one base, so this may be a read error. The chain combines TRBV24-1 with TRBJ1-1, with D uncertain. Germline V gives CDR1 KGHDR, CDR2 SFDVKD. This CDR3 contains 14 residues. In nucleotides, the CDR3 is TGTACCACCCAAGAGTCCGCAGCTGGGACTGAAGCTTTCTTT. This codes for CTTQESAAGTEAFF.

The V gene is TRBV7-2, the J gene TRBJ2-5, with D unclear. The germline V and J ends were trimmed by 2 bases and 2 bases, with 15 bases remaining between them. Germline values: CDR1 SGHTA, CDR2 FQGNSA. CDR3 length equals 16 residues. CDR3 region: CASSLLRYGLQETQYF. The CDR3 DNA reads as TGTGCCAGCAGCTTACTCCGGTATGGCTTACAAGAGACCCAGTACTTC.

This clonotype was detected many times. The chain combines TRBV29-1 with TRBJ1-2; the D gene is possibly TRBD1 (6 bases). The CDR3 sequence is 15 residues long. V was clipped by 4 bases and J by 8 bases, with 23 bases between them. The V gene's germline CDR1 is SQVTM and CDR2 ANQGSEA. The CDR3 sequence: CSVGTAVDGTEGYTF. The CDR3 region has the DNA TGCAGCGTTGGGACAGCGGTAGACGGAACAGAGGGCTACACCTTC.

In this sample, this clonotype turned up a few times. The CDR3 loop is CASSLQSRGGIYGYTF. CDR3 coding DNA: TGTGCCAGCAGCCTCCAGAGTAGGGGAGGGATCTATGGCTACACCTTC. The chain has TRBV5-4 and TRBJ1-2; D possibly corresponds to TRBD1 (5 bases). CDR3 length: 16 amino acids. Trimming pared 4 bases from V and 4 bases from J, leaving 20 bases between. The germline V gene encodes CDR1 SGHNT and CDR2 YYREEE (reference sequence).

The chain carries TRBV2 and TRBJ1-2, with TRBD1 matching 9 bases. This CDR3 comprises 14 residues. After removal of 8 bases from V and 7 bases from J, the junction contained 11 bases not matched to a gene. Germline V gene sequence: CDR1 SNHLY, CDR2 FYNNEI. This CDR3 is CASPAQTGGGGYTF. The DNA for the CDR3 is TGTGCCAGCCCCGCGCAGACAGGGGGAGGTGGCTACACCTTC.

The sample holds a few counts of this clonotype. The chain uses TRBV20-1 and TRBJ2-7; TRBD2 matches 10 bases. Germline V gene lookup returns CDR1 DFQATT and CDR2 SNEGSKA (reference sequence). The CDR3 extends over 15 amino acids. V lost 1 base, J lost 0 bases, and 3 bases stayed unmatched. Here the CDR3 reads CSARGLAGDSYEQYF. In DNA form, the CDR3 reads TGCAGTGCTAGAGGACTAGCGGGTGACTCCTACGAGCAGTACTTC.

This clonotype showed up just once. This chain connects TRBV5-1 to TRBJ2-2; the D call may be TRBD1 or TRBD2 (5 bases each). Germline lookup yields CDR1 SGHRS and CDR2 YFSETQ. The CDR3 loop spans 16 amino acids. V lost 2 bases and J 0 bases, leaving 11 bases between the germline ends. CDR3 in amino acids: CASSFEGPANTGELFF. The CDR3 coding sequence is TGCGCCAGCAGCTTCGAGGGGCCAGCGAACACCGGGGAGCTGTTTTTT.

This clonotype occurred once. The J gene is TRBJ1-4, the V gene TRBV29-1, with TRBD1 identical over 7 bases. Germline CDR1 SQVTM, CDR2 ANQGSEA. The V gene end was trimmed by 6 bases and the J gene end by 5 bases; junction bases not matched to a gene: 9. The CDR3 loop spans 14 amino acids. The CDR3 spells CSVDPGQINEKLFF. The CDR3 region has the DNA TGCAGCGTAGATCCGGGACAGATCAATGAAAAACTGTTTTTT.

The gene calls are TRBV4-2 and TRBJ1-3; D remains ambiguous. The CDR3 contains 15 residues. The germline gives CDR1 LGHNA, CDR2 YNFKEQ. Trimming cost V 1 base and J 0 bases, with 7 bases left between them. The CDR3 protein is CASSQGGTSGNTIYF. The CDR3 region has the DNA TGTGCCAGCAGCCAAGGGGGAACCTCTGGAAACACCATATATTTT.

This clonotype came up many times. The V call is TRBV19, the J call TRBJ2-7, with D perhaps matching TRBD1 (5 bases). Germline CDR1 and CDR2: LNHDA and SQIVND (reference sequence). Trimming took 2 bases from V and 1 from J, leaving 6 bases between them. The CDR3 has 13 amino acids. In nucleotides, the CDR3 is TGTGCCAGTAGTATACAGGGATCCTACGAGCAGTACTTC. Translated: CASSIQGSYEQYF.

The chain combines TRBV25-1 with TRBJ1-1, with no clear D. Germline V gene lookup returns CDR1 MGHDK and CDR2 SYGVNS. This CDR3 is built from 14 residues. Deletions cut 8 bases from V and 4 bases from J, with 17 bases between. CDR3 sequence reads: CASVRVGSGTEAFF. In DNA, the CDR3 is TGTGCCAGCGTCCGCGTCGGATCGGGCACTGAAGCTTTCTTT.

This clonotype was observed a handful of times. V is TRBV7-2 and J is TRBJ2-5; D is undetermined. V lost 5 bases, J lost 7 bases, and 11 bases lay in between. This CDR3 contains 12 residues. Germline CDR1 and CDR2: SGHTA and FQGNSA. CDR3 protein: CASSQDERTQYF. DNA for the CDR3: TGTGCCAGCAGCCAAGATGAGAGGACCCAGTACTTC.

This sequence joins TRBV9 and TRBJ1-5, with a weak D call TRBD1 (5 bases). Trimming stripped 0 bases from V and 6 bases from J, with 10 bases between. The CDR3 sequence is 14 residues long. The germline V gene has CDR1 SGDLS and CDR2 YYNGEE. CDR3 DNA sequence: TGTGCCAGCAGCGTAGAGGGGACGGGTCAGCCCCAGCATTTT. Its protein is CASSVEGTGQPQHF. The variable domain in full, completed from reference TRBV9 and TRBJ1-5, reads DSGVTQTPKHLITATGQRVTLRCSPRSGDLSVYWYQQSLDQGLQFLIQYYNGEERAKGNILERFSAQQFPDLHSELNLSSLELGDSALYFCASSVEGTGQPQHFGDGTRLSIL.

The chain recombines TRBV28 with TRBJ1-1; D perhaps matches TRBD1 (6 bases). Germline CDR1 reads MDHEN; CDR2 reads SYDVKM. The CDR3 runs to 15 residues. Trimming stripped 4 bases from V and 4 bases from J, with 16 bases between. CDR3 loop: CASSSPTGSSTEAFF. CDR3 coding DNA: TGTGCCAGCAGTTCGCCGACAGGTAGTAGCACTGAAGCTTTCTTT.

This clonotype was detected once. The chain has TRBV4-1 and TRBJ2-7; 9 bases line up with TRBD2. The length of the CDR3 is 15 residues. Germline lookup yields CDR1 MGHRA and CDR2 YSYEKL. J lost 2 bases, V lost 8 bases, and 10 bases had no gene match. The CDR3, as DNA: TGCGCCAGCGGTCCGGCGGGAGGGGCCCCCTACGAGCAGTACTTC. Its translation: CASGPAGGAPYEQYF.

Ten or more counts support this clonotype. The chain combines TRBV24-1 with TRBJ2-7; maybe TRBD1 (6 bases). Trimming left V 4 bases short and J 3 bases short, with 9 bases between. Germline V lookup: CDR1 KGHDR, CDR2 SFDVKD. There are 13 residues in the CDR3. This CDR3 reads CATSEAGDYEQYF. Written as DNA, the CDR3 is TGTGCCACCAGTGAGGCAGGGGACTACGAGCAGTACTTC.

The chain combines TRBV19 with TRBJ1-5; perhaps TRBD1 as D (6 bases). The length of the CDR3 is 15 residues. The germline gives CDR1 LNHDA, CDR2 SQIVND (reference sequence). Between the trimmed V and J ends, which lost 4 bases and 3 bases, there was a span of 13 bases. The CDR3 nucleotides read TGTGCCAGTAGTACCAATGGGGGGGCCAATCAGCCCCAGCATTTT. It translates to CASSTNGGANQPQHF.

This sequence joins TRBV29-1 and TRBJ1-1; D is possibly TRBD1 (5 bases). The CDR3 length is 13 residues. V was shortened by 8 bases and J by 5 bases, with 18 bases between the two germline ends. CDR1 is SQVTM and CDR2 is ANQGSEA in the germline V gene. This chain's CDR3 is CSQDPGAHTEAFF. DNA for the CDR3: TGCAGCCAAGACCCCGGGGCTCATACTGAAGCTTTCTTT.

This clonotype appeared a few times. The rearrangement uses TRBV12-3 or TRBV12-4 and TRBJ2-2; D gene uncertain. V was pared by 3 bases and J by 11 bases, with 10 bases between. CDR3 length: 12 amino acids. The CDR3 protein is CASSFSADELFF. In DNA form, the CDR3 reads TGTGCCAGCAGTTTTTCGGCAGATGAGCTGTTTTTT.

For this clonotype: The junction shows a germline mismatch at one end, possibly a read error. J is TRBJ1-1 and V is TRBV7-9; D gene uncertain. Germline values: CDR1 SEHNR, CDR2 FQNEAQ (reference sequence). The CDR3 has 13 residues. The CDR3 bases are TGCGCCAGCAGCCCTATGGGAAAGGCTGAAGCTTTCTTT. This translates into CASSPMGKAEAFF.

This clonotype was recorded many times. The chain carries TRBV29-1 and TRBJ2-3; maybe TRBD2 (5 bases). The CDR3 totals 13 residues. Germline lookup yields CDR1 SQVTM and CDR2 ANQGSEA. The V end was cut by 3 bases, the J end by 1 base, with 8 bases between. The CDR3 loop reads CSVDEGGTDTQYF. CDR3 bases: TGCAGCGTTGATGAGGGCGGCACAGATACGCAGTATTTT.

This rearrangement joins TRBV28 to TRBJ2-5; 11 nucleotides agree with TRBD2. This CDR3 region has 17 residues. V lost 7 bases and J lost 5; bases outside the gene matches: 15. Germline CDR1 MDHEN, CDR2 SYDVKM. Here the CDR3 DNA reads TGTGCCAGCATCTCGGCGGGTAGCGGGGGGGCGAAGGAGACCCAGTACTTC. Protein sequence: CASISAGSGGAKETQYF.

This clonotype was detected many times. The genes are TRBV7-9 and TRBJ2-7; D might be TRBD1 (6 bases). V gave up 1 base and J gave up 5 bases, with 12 bases separating them. The germline V gene encodes CDR1 SEHNR and CDR2 FQNEAQ (reference sequence). The CDR3 sequence is 14 residues long. The CDR3 nucleotides read TGTGCCAGCAGCTTAGTGAGGGGGACCAACGAGCAGTACTTC. Translated: CASSLVRGTNEQYF.

This rearrangement joins TRBV10-3 to TRBJ1-4, with unresolved D. CDR1 ENHRY and CDR2 SYGVKD come from the germline V gene. This CDR3 spans 15 amino acids. The V and J ends lost 6 bases and 0 bases respectively, with 11 bases between them. The CDR3 coding sequence is TGTGCCATCAGAAGGCACGAATCAACTAATGAAAAACTGTTTTTT. It encodes CAIRRHESTNEKLFF.

This clonotype was detected only a few times. The chain uses TRBV7-6 and TRBJ2-5; no firm D call. V gave up 5 bases and J gave up 1 base, with 11 bases separating them. The CDR3 runs to 14 residues. Germline V gene sequence: CDR1 SGHVS, CDR2 FNYEAQ. CDR3 in amino acids: CASSLLKGQETQYF. The CDR3 DNA sequence: TGTGCCAGCAGCCTACTTAAGGGCCAAGAGACCCAGTACTTC.

The rearrangement joins TRBV7-9 to TRBJ2-5; tentative D call: TRBD1 (6 bases). Germline V CDR1 and CDR2: SEHNR, FQNEAQ (reference sequence). Trimming took 8 bases from V and 1 from J, leaving 11 bases between them. This CDR3 has 13 amino acids. CDR3 residues: CASQPQGQETQYF. The CDR3, as DNA: TGTGCCAGCCAACCACAGGGCCAAGAGACCCAGTACTTC.

This clonotype has a count of ten or more. The rearrangement joins TRBV7-6 to TRBJ2-6; no definite D call. The germline V gene encodes CDR1 SGHVS and CDR2 FNYEAQ. V lost 5 bases to trimming and J lost 0 bases, with 11 bases between them. The CDR3 covers 16 residues. For the CDR3, the DNA is TGTGCCAGCAGCCCTTCGGCCCGCTCTGGGGCCAACGTCCTGACTTTC. This codes for CASSPSARSGANVLTF.

The gene calls are TRBV6-6 and TRBJ1-1; 8 bases align to TRBD1. V was pared by 5 bases and J by 3 bases, with 11 bases of the junction left unmatched. The CDR3 totals 16 residues. Germline V gene lookup returns CDR1 MNHNY and CDR2 SVGAGI (reference sequence). The CDR3 DNA sequence: TGTGCCAGCAGTCGGGACAGGTGGAGGGGAGACACTGAAGCTTTCTTT. Its translation: CASSRDRWRGDTEAFF.